The clone carrying this T cell receptor beta chain was found once. CDR1 is DFQATT, CDR2 SNEGSKA, per germline (reference sequence). J gave up 2 bases and V 6 bases, and 6 bases lay outside the gene matches. The CDR3 is made up of 14 amino acids. The data were taken from a study of blood T cell repertoires in COVID-19. Profiling relied on immunoSEQ multiplex PCR, and the TCRdb table lists in-frame clones only, not all of them. Of 200,000 to 300,000 clones listed, less than 90% are singletons. What was sequenced was peripheral blood. This chain uses TRBV20-1 with TRBJ2-3; 9 bases are shared with TRBD2. The TCR originated in a man between 60 and 75 years old with acute or convalescent COVID-19. The CDR3 region is CSASSGSITDTQYF. The CDR3 DNA follows: TGCAGTGCCAGTAGCGGGAGTATCACAGATACGCAGTATTTT.